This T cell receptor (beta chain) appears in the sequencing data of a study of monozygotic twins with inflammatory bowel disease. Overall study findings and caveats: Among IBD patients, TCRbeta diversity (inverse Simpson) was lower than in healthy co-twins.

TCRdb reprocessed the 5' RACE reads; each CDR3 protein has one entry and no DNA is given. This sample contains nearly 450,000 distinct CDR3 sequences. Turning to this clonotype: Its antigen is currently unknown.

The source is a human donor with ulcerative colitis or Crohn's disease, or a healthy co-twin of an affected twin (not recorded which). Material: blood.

The CDR3 is CASSELSGNQPQHF. V and J are TRBV2 and TRBJ1-5. CDR1 and CDR2 (germline): SNHLY, FYNNEI. This CDR3 is 14 amino acids long. Together with reference TRBV2 and TRBJ1-5, the CDR3 gives the full variable domain: EPEVTQTPSHQVTQMGQEVILRCVPISNHLYFYWYRQILGQKVEFLVSFYNNEISEKSEIFDDQFSVERPDGSNFTLKIRSTKLEDSAMYFCASSELSGNQPQHFGDGTRLSIL.